The 32 T cell receptor beta chains below all came from one sample that was sequenced in a study of T cells in Graves' hyperthyroidism and ophthalmopathy. RNA transcripts yielded amplified TCR beta CDR3 regions. The HTBI primer set was used in a first-round RT-PCR of the TCR CDR3. TCRdb re-called the multiplex PCR reads with MiXCR, one entry per CDR3 protein. The table lists roughly 500,000 distinct CDR3 sequences, around 22% of them singletons, with over 9% in the top ten. What was sequenced was blood. The receptors originated from a woman aged 30 to 39 with Graves' ophthalmopathy.

This clonotype was seen at least ten times. The chain employs TRBV19 and TRBJ1-1; D is uncertain. V was shortened by 2 bases and J by 1 base, with 11 bases between the two germline ends. Germline CDR1 reads LNHDA; CDR2 reads SQIVND (reference sequence). There are 15 residues in the CDR3. CDR3 sequence reads: CASSILAGTNTEAFF. CDR3 DNA sequence: TGTGCCAGTAGTATACTGGCAGGAACGAACACTGAAGCTTTCTTT.

This clonotype was picked up a small number of times. This chain joins TRBV18 and TRBJ1-2; the D gene is possibly TRBD1 (5 bases). The CDR3 is made up of 17 amino acids. V was shortened by 3 bases and J by 2 bases, with 19 bases between the two germline ends. Germline loops: CDR1 KGHSH, CDR2 LQKENI. The CDR3 coding sequence is TGTGCCAGCTCACCCTCCGGGGGGAAGACGGGAAACTATGGCTACACCTTC. Translated: CASSPSGGKTGNYGYTF. Using reference TRBV18 and TRBJ1-2 for the parts outside the CDR3, the full variable domain is NAGVMQNPRHLVRRRGQEARLRCSPMKGHSHVYWYRQLPEEGLKFMVYLQKENIIDESGMPKERFSAEFPKEGPSILRIQQVVRGDSAAYFCASSPSGGKTGNYGYTFGSGTRLTVV.

The sample holds many counts of this clonotype. The chain joins TRBV6-2 or TRBV6-3 to TRBJ1-1; D is uncertain. Germline V lookup: CDR1 MNHEY, CDR2 SVGEGT. The CDR3 contains 13 residues. Trimming took 4 bases from V and 0 from J, leaving 6 bases between them. The CDR3 here is CASSSVLNTEAFF. In DNA form, the CDR3 reads TGTGCCAGCAGTTCAGTTCTGAACACTGAAGCTTTCTTT.

In its sample, this clonotype was seen many times. The chain recombines TRBV6-5 with TRBJ1-5; 7 nucleotides align to TRBD1. Germline V lookup: CDR1 MNHEY, CDR2 SVGAGI. This CDR3 has 14 amino acids. Trimming at V came to 2 bases and at J to 6 bases, leaving 4 bases not matched to a gene. CDR3 nucleotides: TGTGCCAGCAGTTACCCGGGACAGCTTCAGCCCCAGCATTTT. The encoded protein is CASSYPGQLQPQHF.

This clonotype was detected ten times or more. The chain recombines TRBV20-1 with TRBJ2-7; D unclear. The CDR3 runs to 16 residues. CDR1 DFQATT and CDR2 SNEGSKA come from the germline V gene (reference sequence). Trimming shortened V by 1 base and J by 0 bases, and 16 bases separated the two germline ends. As DNA, the CDR3 is TGCAGTGCTAGAGCTGACCGGGCACGCTACTCCTACGAGCAGTACTTC. Encoded protein: CSARADRARYSYEQYF.

This clonotype was detected ten times or more. The rearrangement links TRBV30 to TRBJ2-7; TRBD1 is a possible D gene (5 bases). The CDR3 contains 10 residues. Trimming removed 5 bases at V and 7 bases at J, with 9 bases between. Germline V gene lookup returns CDR1 GTSNPN and CDR2 SVGIG (reference sequence). The CDR3 sequence: CAWGAPEQYF. The CDR3 DNA follows: TGTGCCTGGGGGGCGCCTGAGCAGTACTTC. Looking up the rest from reference TRBV30 and TRBJ2-7 gives the full variable domain: SQTIHQWPATLVQPVGSPLSLECTVEGTSNPNLYWYRQAAGRGLQLLFYSVGIGQISSEVPQNLSASRPQDRQFILSSKKLLLSDSGFYLCAWGAPEQYFGPGTRLTVT.

Many counts were recorded for this clonotype. The V call is TRBV11-2, the J call TRBJ2-3; 14 bases are shared with TRBD2. The V segment lost 5 bases and the J segment 4 bases; nucleotides outside the gene matches: 5. Germline-derived CDR1 and CDR2 are SGHAT and FQNNGV. This CDR3 region has 16 residues. In DNA, the CDR3 is TGTGCCAGCAGCCCGGGACTAGCGGGGGCGGCAGATACGCAGTATTTT. Translated, it gives CASSPGLAGAADTQYF.

This clonotype was counted a few times. The chain combines TRBV6-1 with TRBJ1-5; D is perhaps TRBD1 (6 bases). The CDR3 is 15 residues long. Per the germline V gene, CDR1 is MNHNS and CDR2 is SASEGT. The V and J ends lost 5 bases and 0 bases respectively, with 11 bases between them. CDR3 nucleotide sequence: TGTGCCAGCAGTACGGACAGCCATAGCAATCAGCCCCAGCATTTT. It is translated as CASSTDSHSNQPQHF.

The chain has TRBV27 and TRBJ1-2; tentative D call: TRBD1 (5 bases). Trimming stripped 0 bases from V and 8 bases from J, with 10 bases between. This CDR3 region has 13 residues. Germline CDR1 is MNHEY and CDR2 is SMNVEV (reference sequence). CDR3 nucleotide sequence: TGTGCCAGCAGTTTATCGTGGAGGGGCGGCTACACCTTC. Protein sequence: CASSLSWRGGYTF.

V gene TRBV9 combines with J gene TRBJ2-2, with TRBD1 as a possible D gene (6 bases). Germline V lookup: CDR1 SGDLS, CDR2 YYNGEE. CDR3 length: 14 residues. V was cut by 4 bases and J by 7 bases, with 14 bases left in between. This CDR3 reads CASSTRTENGELFF. CDR3 nucleotide sequence: TGTGCCAGCAGCACTAGGACAGAAAACGGGGAGCTGTTTTTT.

V gene TRBV12-3 or TRBV12-4 combines with J gene TRBJ1-1; 8 bases fit TRBD1. With V trimmed by 6 bases and J by 6 bases, 3 bases remained unmatched. This CDR3 has 12 amino acids. This CDR3 is CASRTGGSEAFF. Written as DNA, the CDR3 is TGTGCCAGCAGAACAGGGGGGTCTGAAGCTTTCTTT.

The chain recombines TRBV5-5 with TRBJ2-7, with TRBD1 matching over 8 bases. CDR1 is SGHKS and CDR2 is YYEKEE in the germline V gene (reference sequence). V lost 5 bases and J lost 4; bases outside the gene matches: 11. The CDR3 extends over 15 amino acids. CDR3 DNA: TGTGCCAGCAGACTTGGACAGGGAGGTTTGTACGAGCAGTACTTC. Translating it yields CASRLGQGGLYEQYF.

Ten or more counts support this clonotype. The gene calls are TRBV11-2 and TRBJ2-7; weak D call: TRBD1 (6 bases). Between the trimmed V and J ends, which lost 3 bases and 4 bases, there was a span of 16 bases. Germline assignment: CDR1 SGHAT and CDR2 FQNNGV. The CDR3 runs 15 residues. This chain's CDR3 is CASSFTGSGQYEQYF. Written as DNA, the CDR3 is TGTGCCAGCAGCTTTACAGGGTCGGGGCAATACGAGCAGTACTTC.

The chain links TRBV3-1 to TRBJ2-2, with D possibly matching TRBD1 (5 bases). Germline V lookup: CDR1 LGHDT, CDR2 YNNKEL (reference sequence). V was cut by 5 bases and J by 1 base, with 14 bases left in between. The CDR3 is 16 amino acids. The CDR3 region is CASSDAPTGNTGELFF. CDR3 DNA sequence: TGTGCCAGCAGCGATGCACCCACAGGGAACACCGGGGAGCTGTTTTTT.

In this sample, this clonotype turned up many times. The CDR3 spells CATSSERWEQESSGNTIYF. CDR3 coding DNA: TGTGCCACCAGCAGTGAGCGATGGGAACAAGAGAGCTCTGGAAACACCATATATTTT. V is TRBV15 and J is TRBJ1-3; D not certain. The CDR3 is made up of 19 amino acids. From germline, CDR1 is LNHNV and CDR2 YYDKDF (reference sequence). V shed 3 bases and J shed 0 bases, with 21 bases lying between them. The whole variable domain, filled in from reference TRBV15 and TRBJ1-3, reads DAMVIQNPRYQVTQFGKPVTLSCSQTLNHNVMYWYQQKSSQAPKLLFHYYDKDFNNEADTPDNFQSRRPNTSFCFLDIRSPGLGDTAMYLCATSSERWEQESSGNTIYFGEGSWLTVV.

This clonotype was counted at least ten times. CDR3 loop: CASRDGRSNTEAFF. CDR3 sequence (DNA): TGCGCCAGCAGGGATGGACGGTCGAACACTGAAGCTTTCTTT. This chain connects TRBV5-1 to TRBJ1-1; D is ambiguous. The V gene's germline CDR1 is SGHRS and CDR2 YFSETQ. V lost 5 bases to trimming and J lost 1 base, with 12 bases between them. The CDR3 totals 14 residues. Complete variable domain (other parts from reference TRBV5-1 and TRBJ1-1): KAGVTQTPRYLIKTRGQQVTLSCSPISGHRSVSWYQQTPGQGLQFLFEYFSETQRNKGNFPGRFSGRQFSNSRSEMNVSTLELGDSALYLCASRDGRSNTEAFFGQGTRLTVV.

In its sample, this clonotype was seen many times. The CDR3 DNA is TGTGCCATCAGTGGGGACGGGGGGACAGCACACCAAGAGACCCAGTACTTC. Its translation is CAISGDGGTAHQETQYF. V is TRBV10-3 and J is TRBJ2-5; D is possibly TRBD1 or TRBD2 (7 bases each). Germline V gene data show CDR1 as ENHRY and CDR2 as SYGVKD. The CDR3 runs 17 residues. Trimming cost V 4 bases and J 0 bases, with 18 bases left between them.

This clonotype was picked up many times. The V gene is TRBV5-1, the J gene TRBJ2-2; 7 nucleotides agree with TRBD1. Germline V gene sequence: CDR1 SGHRS, CDR2 YFSETQ. V lost 3 bases, J lost 1 base, and 6 bases stayed unmatched. This CDR3 spans 16 amino acids. CDR3 region: CASSWTGTENTGELFF. CDR3 sequence (DNA): TGCGCCAGCAGCTGGACCGGGACAGAGAACACCGGGGAGCTGTTTTTT.

The chain recombines TRBV28 with TRBJ2-1, with TRBD2 identical over 11 bases. The CDR3 is 16 residues long. Germline values: CDR1 MDHEN, CDR2 SYDVKM. V lost 3 bases to trimming and J lost 7 bases; unmatched junction nucleotides: 8. CDR3 sequence (DNA): TGTGCCAGCAGTTTGAATAGCGGGGGGGCCTTTAATGAGCAGTTCTTC. Its protein is CASSLNSGGAFNEQFF.

The chain joins TRBV12-3 or TRBV12-4 to TRBJ2-3; 7 nucleotides align to TRBD1. J gave up 2 bases and V 6 bases, and 11 bases lay outside the gene matches. This CDR3 is 16 amino acids long. Here the CDR3 DNA reads TGTGCCAGCAGCCCCCGACAGGGCCGTTTCACAGATACGCAGTATTTT. Protein: CASSPRQGRFTDTQYF.

This clonotype was seen a handful of times. The chain employs TRBV2 and TRBJ2-7; no definite D call. Germline V CDR1 and CDR2: SNHLY, FYNNEI. V was trimmed by 5 bases and J by 0 bases, leaving 11 bases between them. CDR3 size: 14 residues. The CDR3 loop reads CASSILDVSYEQYF. CDR3 DNA: TGTGCCAGCAGTATTCTAGACGTCTCCTACGAGCAGTACTTC.

There are many counts of this clonotype. The chain uses TRBV19 and TRBJ1-5; D not certain. V dropped 9 bases and J dropped 8 bases, with 17 bases sitting between them. In germline, CDR1 is LNHDA, CDR2 SQIVND (reference sequence). The CDR3 length is 13 residues. The CDR3 DNA sequence: TGTGCCAGCACCCCCCGGCCAGGTGAGCCCCAGCATTTT. Translation: CASTPRPGEPQHF.

This clonotype appeared many times. The chain couples TRBV6-2 or TRBV6-3 to TRBJ2-7; D remains ambiguous. CDR3 length: 13 amino acids. The V gene's germline CDR1 is MNHEY and CDR2 SVGEGT. V was clipped by 7 bases and J by 2 bases, with 12 bases between them. CDR3 DNA: TGTGCCAGCACGGTCGGACCCACCTACGAGCAGTACTTC. It is translated as CASTVGPTYEQYF.

V and J are TRBV2 and TRBJ2-7; TRBD1 or TRBD2 may be the D gene (6 bases each). V dropped 7 bases and J dropped 2 bases, with 15 bases sitting between them. The CDR3 contains 14 residues. Germline CDR1 and CDR2: SNHLY and FYNNEI. CDR3 residues: CASIRGVYPYEQYF. The CDR3 coding sequence is TGTGCCAGCATTAGGGGGGTGTACCCCTACGAGCAGTACTTC.

This clonotype occurred many times. The rearrangement links TRBV5-1 to TRBJ2-7; 11 nucleotides line up with TRBD2. Germline V gene lookup returns CDR1 SGHRS and CDR2 YFSETQ. This CDR3 has 15 residues. J lost 7 bases, V lost 1 base, and 7 bases had no gene match. CDR3 loop: CASSLSLAGGDEQYF. Here the CDR3 DNA reads TGCGCCAGCAGCTTGTCCCTAGCGGGGGGTGATGAGCAGTACTTC.

J is TRBJ2-7 and V is TRBV2; 12 bases line up with TRBD1. Per germline, CDR1 SNHLY and CDR2 FYNNEI. CDR3 size: 16 residues. V was pared by 4 bases and J by 5 bases, with 9 bases of the junction left unmatched. CDR3 amino acids: CASSGPGTGGIDEQYF. The CDR3 region has the DNA TGTGCCAGCAGTGGCCCCGGGACAGGGGGCATCGACGAGCAGTACTTC.

This clonotype was counted many times. The genes are TRBV6-1 and TRBJ1-5; D unresolved. CDR1 MNHNS and CDR2 SASEGT come from the germline V gene. V lost 0 bases and J lost 6, with 12 bases in between. This CDR3 has 15 amino acids. The CDR3 nucleotides read TGTGCCAGCAGTGAAGCATGGGAAGCGGGTCAGCCCCAGCATTTT. Its protein product is CASSEAWEAGQPQHF.

This clonotype was seen repeatedly, ten times or more. This chain connects TRBV6-5 to TRBJ1-1; D is perhaps TRBD1 (6 bases). Looked up from germline, CDR1 is MNHEY and CDR2 is SVGAGI. V was cut by 5 bases and J by 4 bases, with 17 bases left in between. The CDR3 has 15 residues. DNA of the CDR3: TGTGCCAGCAGTACCGCCAGACAGGTGCCCACTGAAGCTTTCTTT. Translating gives CASSTARQVPTEAFF.

This clonotype was picked up many times. The V call is TRBV14, the J call TRBJ1-2; 11 bases match TRBD1. This CDR3 has 15 residues. V shed 3 bases and J 8 bases; nucleotides not matched to a gene: 8. Germline V gives CDR1 SGHDN, CDR2 FVKESK. The CDR3 spells CASSHGPGTGGGYTF. In nucleotides, the CDR3 is TGTGCCAGCAGCCACGGACCCGGGACAGGGGGGGGCTACACCTTC.

The chain is built from TRBV11-2 and TRBJ2-1, with D unclear. The CDR3 length is 15 residues. Germline CDR1 reads SGHAT; CDR2 reads FQNNGV. Between the trimmed V and J ends, which lost 0 bases and 0 bases, there was a span of 6 bases. CDR3 in amino acids: CASSLELFSYNEQFF. The CDR3 nucleotides are TGTGCCAGCAGCTTAGAACTCTTCTCCTACAATGAGCAGTTCTTC.

J is TRBJ1-2 and V is TRBV3-1; no definite D call. V lost 1 base and J lost 5, with 8 bases in between. The CDR3 contains 13 residues. CDR1 LGHDT and CDR2 YNNKEL come from the germline V gene (reference sequence). CDR3 loop: CASSQAPLYGYTF. The CDR3 DNA sequence: TGTGCCAGCAGCCAAGCCCCACTATATGGCTACACCTTC.

This chain links TRBV6-1 with TRBJ2-2; D uncertain. This CDR3 has 15 amino acids. Germline V gene sequence: CDR1 MNHNS, CDR2 SASEGT. Trimming cost V 7 bases and J 0 bases, with 12 bases left between them. CDR3 sequence: CASTIGRPNTGELFF. In DNA, the CDR3 is TGTGCCAGCACCATCGGACGGCCGAACACCGGGGAGCTGTTTTTT.